This is a list of T cell receptor beta chains from one sample in a study of a mutant IDH1 vaccine in newly diagnosed glioma. The table came from immunoSEQ multiplex PCR; TCRdb's copy has only in-frame clones and leaves some out. The profile shows 30,000 or so clones, around 80% of them singletons. These TCRs' antigens remain unknown. The sample here was PBMCs, taken from a glioma patient whose treatment included an IDH1 peptide vaccine. These receptors came from a man in his forties with glioma. Some clones in this sample may be carry-over from other donors' samples. The CDR3 runs from the conserved cysteine through the conserved F or W. A D gene is named only where the DNA matches it firmly. The size of a clone is reported for some rows only, either as once, few or many, or as a class for expanded clones.

DNA,CDR3,D,J,length,V,size
TGCAGCGTCGCGATGAAGATGGGTGGGACTGAAGCTTTCTTT,CSVAMKMGGTEAFF,-,TRBJ1-1,14,TRBV29-1,-
TGTGCCAGCAGCAAAAGTCACACTGAAGCTTTCTTT,CASSKSHTEAFF,-,TRBJ1-1,12,TRBV7-2,-
TGTGCCAGCAGTGAGACCCTGGTGAACACTGAAGCTTTCTTT,CASSETLVNTEAFF,-,TRBJ1-1,14,TRBV25-1,-
TGTGCCAGCAGAAGAGGGGTCCCTGAAGCTTTCTTT,CASRRGVPEAFF,-,TRBJ1-1,12,TRBV7-9,-
TGTGCCAGCACTGCCGCCAACACTGAAGCTTTCTTT,CASTAANTEAFF,-,TRBJ1-1,12,TRBV6-5,-
TGTGCCAGCAGTTACGGGACCGATTACTACGAGCAGTACTTC,CASSYGTDYYEQYF,-,TRBJ2-7,14,TRBV6-5,-
TGTGCCAGCAGCGTAGACCGGGGAGGAAGGGGCTACACCTTC,CASSVDRGGRGYTF,-,TRBJ1-2,14,TRBV9,-
TGTGCCAGTACTTCCCCAGGACATGAGCAGTTCTTC,CASTSPGHEQFF,-,TRBJ2-1,12,TRBV19,-
TGTGCCAGCAGTTACTTTCGGGACATTGAGCAGTTCTTC,CASSYFRDIEQFF,-,TRBJ2-1,13,TRBV6-5,-
TGTGCCAGCAGTCCAGAGACAGCCGCTACCGGGGAGCTGTTTTTT,CASSPETAATGELFF,-,TRBJ2-2,15,TRBV2,-
TGTGCCACCAGCAGAATGTCCTCCAACACTGAAGCTTTCTTT,CATSRMSSNTEAFF,-,TRBJ1-1,14,TRBV15,-
TGTGCCAGTAGTACTCGACAGGGGATGACCTACGAGCAGTACTTC,CASSTRQGMTYEQYF,TRBD1,TRBJ2-7,15,TRBV19,-
TGTGCCAGCAGTGTAGCACAAGTTTATACGCAGTATTTT,CASSVAQVYTQYF,-,TRBJ2-3,13,TRBV2,once
TGTGCCTGGAGTACGACTAGCGGGGGCACAGATACGCAGTATTTT,CAWSTTSGGTDTQYF,TRBD2,TRBJ2-3,15,TRBV30,-
TGTGCCAGCAGCTTAGAACGGACGTCGTATGGCTACACCTTC,CASSLERTSYGYTF,-,TRBJ1-2,14,TRBV11-2,-
TGCGCCAGCAGCCCCACGTTCGGGGTGGGGGAGCAGTTCTTC,CASSPTFGVGEQFF,-,TRBJ2-1,14,TRBV4-1,-